This T cell receptor (beta chain) was identified in a study of blood T cell repertoires in COVID-19. Study overall: The analysed material was cDNA or gDNA that came from T cells, B-cell-depleted T cells, or PBMCs.

This CDR3 region has 15 residues. CDR1 SGHTA and CDR2 FQGNSA come from the germline V gene. J gave up 4 bases and V 1 base, and 4 bases lay outside the gene matches. Per the original methods: Reference gene primer amplification gave nucleated cell count estimates. Assay used: immunoSEQ multiplex PCR; TCRdb lists only in-frame clones, some missing. Clone size and the V and J calls come from that table; the DNA yielded D and trimming. The sample lists about 170,000 clones, roughly four fifths occurring once. Sequencing was performed on peripheral blood. The TCR originated in a woman of 80 years or more with acute or convalescent COVID-19. V and J are TRBV7-2 and TRBJ2-1; TRBD2 aligns across 7 bases. The CDR3, as DNA: TGTGCCAGCAGCTTAGACGGGGGGTTATACAATGAGCAGTTCTTC. Translated, it gives CASSLDGGLYNEQFF.